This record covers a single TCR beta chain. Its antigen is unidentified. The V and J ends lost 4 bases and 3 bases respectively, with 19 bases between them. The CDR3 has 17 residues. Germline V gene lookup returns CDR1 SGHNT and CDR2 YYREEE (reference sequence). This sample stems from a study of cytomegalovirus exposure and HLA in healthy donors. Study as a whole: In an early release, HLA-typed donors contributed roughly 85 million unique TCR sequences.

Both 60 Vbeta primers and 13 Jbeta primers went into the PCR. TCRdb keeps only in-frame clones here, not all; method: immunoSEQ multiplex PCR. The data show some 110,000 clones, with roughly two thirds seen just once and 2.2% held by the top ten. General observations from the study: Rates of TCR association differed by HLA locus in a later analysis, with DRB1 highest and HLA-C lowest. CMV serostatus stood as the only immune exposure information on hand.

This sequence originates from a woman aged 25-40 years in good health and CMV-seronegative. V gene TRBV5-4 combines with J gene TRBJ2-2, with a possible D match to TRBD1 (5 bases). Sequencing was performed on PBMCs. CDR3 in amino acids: CASSPGALEGDTGELFF. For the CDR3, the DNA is TGTGCCAGCAGCCCGGGCGCACTCGAAGGGGACACCGGGGAGCTGTTTTTT.